Included here is one TCR beta chain sequence, with context. This entry is derived from a study of control samples from healthy donors and cancer patients. In germline, CDR1 is MDHEN, CDR2 SYDVKM. This CDR3 has 12 amino acids. V lost 3 bases and J lost 4, with 7 bases in between. Sequencing used immunoSEQ multiplex PCR; TCRdb keeps in-frame clones, though not all of them. The table has 150,000 or so clones, around 88% seen once. Source material: blood. This receptor was identified in a man in his late teens or twenties in good health. This chain connects TRBV28 to TRBJ2-7, with unresolved D. The DNA of the CDR3 is TGTGCCAGCAGTTTTGGAACTTACGAGCAGTACTTC. It is translated as CASSFGTYEQYF.